This T cell receptor beta chain was sequenced in a study of T cell responses to AZD1222 COVID-19 vaccine. Points from the study as a whole: Seropositive AZD1222 recipients at baseline numbered only 5 or 6. Donors were mostly white British, more females; clonal diversity possibly underestimated.

Some clones are missing from TCRdb's copy, which holds only in-frame ones; the method was immunoSEQ multiplex PCR. The sample shows about 140,000 clones, approximately 89% of them seen only once. To note about this clone: Its antigen is unknown.

J was trimmed by 7 bases and V by 3 bases; bases with no gene match: 13. Germline V gives CDR1 SGDLS, CDR2 YYNGEE. The CDR3 is made up of 16 amino acids. V gene TRBV9 combines with J gene TRBJ1-2, with 9 bases fitting TRBD1. This sample comprised peripheral blood, obtained on day 0 of AZD1222 vaccination. The origin of this receptor is an adult in good health. The CDR3 region has the DNA TGTGCCAGCAGCGCGGGGACAGGGTCGGAGTTTGGTGGCTACACCTTC. Its translation: CASSAGTGSEFGGYTF. Variable domain in full (rest from reference TRBV9 and TRBJ1-2): DSGVTQTPKHLITATGQRVTLRCSPRSGDLSVYWYQQSLDQGLQFLIQYYNGEERAKGNILERFSAQQFPDLHSELNLSSLELGDSALYFCASSAGTGSEFGGYTFGSGTRLTVV.